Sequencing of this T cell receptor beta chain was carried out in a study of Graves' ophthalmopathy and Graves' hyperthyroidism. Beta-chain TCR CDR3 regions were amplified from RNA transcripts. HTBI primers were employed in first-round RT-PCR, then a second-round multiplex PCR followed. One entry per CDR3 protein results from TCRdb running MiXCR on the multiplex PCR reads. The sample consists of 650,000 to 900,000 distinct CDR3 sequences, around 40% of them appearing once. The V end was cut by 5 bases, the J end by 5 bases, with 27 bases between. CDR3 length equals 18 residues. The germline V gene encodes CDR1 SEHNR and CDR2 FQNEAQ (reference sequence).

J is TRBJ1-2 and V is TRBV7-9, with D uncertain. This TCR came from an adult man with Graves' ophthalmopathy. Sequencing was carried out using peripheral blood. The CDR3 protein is CASSPGLAGDEKWYGYTF. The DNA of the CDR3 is TGTGCCAGCAGCCCTGGACTAGCGGGTGACGAGAAGTGGTATGGCTACACCTTC.